This TCR beta chain was identified during a study of T cells in Graves' hyperthyroidism and ophthalmopathy (dated by TCRdb to the late 2010s). Notes on the research overall: Peripheral blood was collected at initial diagnosis, before any treatment. To identify distinguishing TCR V-J signatures, a discovery cohort of about 100 patients was used, comprising some 43 with Graves' ophthalmopathy and under 60 with stable Graves' hyperthyroidism. Whether ophthalmopathy could be predicted prospectively was tested in an independent validation cohort made up of 18 hyperthyroidism patients plus 17 patients who later progressed to ophthalmopathy. The 85 to 100 discovery patients were divided at random into training and test sets in a 7:3 ratio. In more than 5 Graves' hyperthyroidism patients, the study also compared T-cell repertoires from thyroid tissue with T-cell repertoires from blood. After sampling, hyperthyroidism patients received methimazole starting at 30 mg daily, and ophthalmopathy patients received high-dose intravenous methylprednisolone. TCR Vbeta CDR3 sequencing of 135 peripheral blood samples (43 ophthalmopathy, 70 to 85 hyperthyroidism and 17 progressor patients) is reported in the paper. General conclusions and limits of the study: In validation, the model predicted progression to ophthalmopathy with approximately 70% sensitivity and less than 80% specificity, a median of around 6.6 months before onset. In cross-validation, a model built on a 13 V-J signature told ophthalmopathy apart from stable hyperthyroidism with under 90% sensitivity and roughly 81% specificity, and in testing the same model reached 80%/75%. Sample size was not statistically predetermined, and investigators were not blinded to group allocation. Most expanded thyroid clonotypes (frequency above 0.001) were also detected in blood, a finding suggesting that blood repertoires may reflect thyroid immune responses.

A patient counted as having stable Graves' hyperthyroidism if no progression to ophthalmopathy occurred over 18 months of follow-up. The hyperthyroidism patients were between 18 and 65 years old and newly diagnosed, with a disease duration of less than 2 months. Any patient with an uncontrolled infection, another autoimmune disease, pregnancy or lactation was excluded. Diagnoses were based on clinical symptoms, serum thyroxine and TRAb, thyroid ultrasound and orbital computed tomography. PBMCs were isolated from approximately 10 ml of fresh peripheral blood by Ficoll-Paque density gradient centrifugation. Trizol reagent was used to extract total RNA, and RNA quality was then checked on an Agilent 2100 Bioanalyzer. The TCR beta CDR3 regions were amplified from RNA transcripts. The TCR CDR3 was subjected to a first round of RT-PCR using the HTBI primer set and the Qiagen OneStep RT-PCR kit. Libraries were constructed in a second round of multiplex PCR, after which size selection and purification were performed. The libraries were sequenced on an Illumina HiSeq2000 using paired-end 100 bp reads. In the authors' own workflow: SOAPnuke was used to process the raw data, removing reads that contained adapters or uncalled bases, had a mean Phred below 15, or lacked an exact match to the constant primer or identifier. High-quality paired reads were merged with COPE v1.2.5, and unique nucleotide sequences were defined as clonotypes. MiTCR v1.1 was used to align clonotypes to the IMGT TRBV, TRBD and TRBJ reference segments. The analysis included only V-J combinations with a frequency above 0.0001, which together covered around 99% of the repertoires. A TCS score was defined as the ratio between F50 (clonal expansion) and ExV (chaos), using BLOSUM62-based TCRdist between CDR3 peptides within each V-J. Welch's t-statistics and random forest reduced around 510 V-J features to fewer than 15, which were used in a naive Bayes classifier (R e1071). Through fastp at Q25 and MiXCR, TCRdb rebuilt clones from the public reads, retaining in-frame beta chains. Duplicate CDR3 protein sequences are folded into a single record with the most common DNA and genes. The V and J calls reflect TCRdb's pipeline rather than the authors' work. Here the sample has 90,000 to 120,000 distinct CDR3 sequences; 15% to 20% occur a single time. Jointly, the top ten make up about 45% of the sample.

Note on this clonotype: Its antigen is currently not known. Qualities for individual bases were not recorded, and no much larger clone is one base off.

This receptor was taken from a woman aged 45 to 65 with Graves' hyperthyroidism. Source material: blood.

The DNA sequence is TGCAGCGTCATCCAGGTCGTGAACACTGAAGCTTTCTTT. Protein translation: CSVIQVVNTEAFF. The sequence joins TRBV29-1 to TRBJ1-1; the D gene assignment is ambiguous. The germline V gene sets CDR1 to SQVTM and CDR2 to ANQGSEA. Relative to germline, V is 6 bases shorter and J is 0 bases shorter, with 11 bases between their ends. The CDR3 has 13 amino acids, counting the end cysteine and phenylalanine. Here the CDR3 DNA is all that survives: 39 bases in frame from base 1.